A selection of T cell receptor beta chains follows, all from one sample in a study of T cells after yellow fever vaccination. TCRdb itself ran the 5' RACE reads through MiXCR, one entry per CDR3 protein. This sample carries some 550,000 distinct CDR3 sequences, about a fifth of them seen once, and the ten largest clones take around 15%. Sequencing was performed on PBMCs, taken 15 days after the yellow fever booster vaccination. The receptor set was obtained from a man younger than 40 who received the YFV17D yellow fever vaccine. CDR3s include the opening cysteine and the closing phenylalanine or tryptophan. A D gene is named only where the DNA matches it firmly. Clone sizes are given selectively: once, few, many, or a class where the clone is expanded.

>TRBV6-1|few|TRBJ2-7|NA
CASSEGRGAAYYEQYF
TGTGCCAGCAGTGAAGGGAGAGGGGCCGCCTACTACGAGCAGTACTTC
>TRBV12-3/TRBV12-4|few|TRBJ2-5|TRBD1
CASRSGTEETQYF
TGTGCCAGCAGATCCGGGACAGAAGAGACCCAGTACTTC
>TRBV20-1|NA|TRBJ2-7|TRBD2
CSALLLAGFLYEQYF
TGCAGTGCCCTACTCCTAGCGGGGTTCCTCTACGAGCAGTACTTC
>TRBV20-1|few|TRBJ1-1|NA
CSARDPAGGAFF
TGCAGTGCTAGAGACCCCGCTGGGGGAGCTTTCTTT
>TRBV20-1|few|TRBJ1-1|NA
CSAREDGNTEAFF
TGCAGTGCTAGAGAGGACGGGAACACTGAAGCTTTCTTT
>TRBV6-1|once|TRBJ2-7|TRBD2
CASSGRTSGSSYEQYF
TGTGCCAGCAGTGGACGGACTAGCGGGAGTTCCTACGAGCAGTACTTC
>TRBV10-3|few|TRBJ2-3|NA
CAISAEGVGTQYF
TGTGCCATCAGTGCGGAGGGGGTCGGTACGCAGTATTTT
>TRBV3-1|few|TRBJ2-3|NA
CASSQDVADTQYF
TGTGCCAGCAGCCAAGACGTCGCAGATACGCAGTATTTT
>TRBV3-1|once|TRBJ2-1|TRBD2
CASSPAGTSGIRSYNEQFF
TGTGCCAGCAGCCCGGCCGGGACTAGCGGGATCAGGTCCTACAATGAGCAGTTCTTC
>TRBV12-3/TRBV12-4|few|TRBJ2-5|NA
CASSLGQKQETQYF
TGTGCCAGCAGTTTAGGACAGAAGCAAGAGACCCAGTACTTC